This TCR beta chain emerged from a study of blood T cell repertoires in COVID-19. Study information: Samples came from the United States, Italy and Spain, spanning acute and convalescent COVID-19. T cells, B-cell-depleted T cells, or PBMCs supplied cDNA or gDNA.

Seattle researchers signed up patients amid active infection and tracked them longitudinally. Source study methods: Reference gene primer amplification yielded estimated nucleated cell counts. Method: immunoSEQ multiplex PCR; TCRdb's copy keeps in-frame clones and lacks some. That table gives V, J and clone size, and the DNA gave D and trimming. This sample yields hundreds of thousands of clones, of which roughly 88% are seen a single time; 10% to 15% belongs to the top ten. The ends were cut back, 6 bases at V and 7 bases at J, with 12 bases in the middle. Per the germline V gene, CDR1 is MDHEN and CDR2 is SYDVKM. The CDR3 runs to 12 residues.

Sequencing input: peripheral blood. The source is a woman aged 45-65 years with COVID-19, enrolled during active disease. The rearrangement links TRBV28 to TRBJ1-2, with a tentative D call TRBD1 (6 bases). CDR3 amino acids: CASSSTGLGYTF. DNA for the CDR3: TGTGCCAGCAGCTCGACAGGACTTGGCTACACCTTC.